These T cell receptor beta chains were read from a single sample in a study of breast tumors, draining lymph nodes, adjacent tissues. A single record per CDR3 protein comes from TCRdb applying MiXCR to the multiplex PCR reads. The sample holds roughly 260,000 distinct CDR3 sequences, 30% seen once. Specimen: axillary lymph node tissue. The receptors were gathered from a female donor with breast cancer. Some clones in this sample may be carry-over from other donors' samples. The CDR3 runs from the conserved cysteine through the conserved F or W. D genes are given only for firm matches. Only some rows state a clone size, as once, few, many or a class for expanded clones.

V	D	J	size	DNA	CDR3
TRBV6-6	NA	TRBJ2-2	NA	TGTGCCAGCAGCCGCGTAATCTCCAACACCGGGGAGCTGTTTTTT	CASSRVISNTGELFF
TRBV9	NA	TRBJ2-1	many	TGTGCCAGCAGCGTAGGAGAGGGCCGGGGCAATGAGCAGTTCTTC	CASSVGEGRGNEQFF
TRBV28	TRBD2	TRBJ2-1	few	TGTGCCAGCAGTTTGCCAGCGGGAGCCTACAATGAGCAGTTCTTC	CASSLPAGAYNEQFF
TRBV11-2	NA	TRBJ2-1	NA	TGTGCCAGCAGCTTAGAACTGAGAAATGAGCAGTTCTTC	CASSLELRNEQFF
TRBV29-1	TRBD2	TRBJ2-1	many	TGCAGCTTCAGCGGGATCTCCTACAATGAGCAGTTCTTC	CSFSGISYNEQFF
TRBV20-1	TRBD1	TRBJ2-7	many	TGCAGTGCTCCCAAGGGGGCAGGCTCGTACGAGCAGTACTTC	CSAPKGAGSYEQYF
TRBV11-2	NA	TRBJ2-7	many	TGTGCCAGCAGCTTAGCCGAAATCTACGAGCAGTACTTC	CASSLAEIYEQYF
TRBV10-1	TRBD2	TRBJ2-1	NA	TGCGCCAGCAGTGGGACTAGCGAAACCCATGAGCAGTTCTTC	CASSGTSETHEQFF
TRBV2	TRBD2	TRBJ2-1	many	TGTGCCAGCAGGCCGGCCGGTGGACTAGCGGGAGCCGGTGAGCAGTTCTTC	CASRPAGGLAGAGEQFF
TRBV7-7	TRBD1	TRBJ1-6	many	TGTGCTAGCAGCTTAGCGGGCCCGGGACAGGGTTCACCCCTCCACTTT	CASSLAGPGQGSPLHF
TRBV11-2	NA	TRBJ2-7	many	TGTGCCAGCAGCCCAAGACTAGATGGCGAGCAGTACTTC	CASSPRLDGEQYF
TRBV6-5	TRBD2	TRBJ2-7	many	TGTGCCAGCAGTTACTCGACTAGCGGGATTAACGAGCAGTACTTC	CASSYSTSGINEQYF
TRBV3-2	NA	TRBJ1-6	NA	TGTGCCAGCTTAAGCGGGACGAGCTATAATTCACCCCTCCACTTT	CASLSGTSYNSPLHF
TRBV10-3	NA	TRBJ2-2	once	TGTGCCATCAGTGGACTAGTGGCCGGGGAGCTGTTTTTT	CAISGLVAGELFF
TRBV5-8	NA	TRBJ1-2	many	TGTGCCAGCAGCTTGGAGGCAGGGGACATCTATGGCTACACCTTC	CASSLEAGDIYGYTF
TRBV28	NA	TRBJ2-3	NA	TGTGCCAGTCCCCCGACTAGGATAAGCACAGATACGCAGTATTTT	CASPPTRISTDTQYF
TRBV5-1	NA	TRBJ1-1	NA	TGCGCCAGCAGCTTGCCTTCAGGGAACACTGAAGCTTTCTTT	CASSLPSGNTEAFF
TRBV4-3	NA	TRBJ2-3	many	TGCGCCAGCAGCCAAGATACGGTGGAATCGGATACGCAGTATTTT	CASSQDTVESDTQYF
TRBV18	NA	TRBJ2-2	NA	TGTGCCAGCTCACCACCGGTGGGGAACACCGGGGAGCTGTTTTTT	CASSPPVGNTGELFF
TRBV11-3	TRBD1	TRBJ2-6	many	TGTGCCAGCAGCGGCCATAGCCCCAGGGGGCGCGTAAGCTCTGGGGCCAACGTCCTGACTTTC	CASSGHSPRGRVSSGANVLTF
TRBV7-2	NA	TRBJ2-5	NA	TGTGTCAGCAGCTTCGCGGGGGCCCAAGAGACCCAGTACTTC	CVSSFAGAQETQYF
TRBV12-3/TRBV12-4	TRBD2	TRBJ2-1	many	TGTGCCAGCAGTTTTGGGGGAGGGATTGAGCAGTTCTTC	CASSFGGGIEQFF
TRBV2	NA	TRBJ2-5	NA	TGTGCCAGCAGTGATGGAGGGCAGGGGGTCTTC	CASSDGGQGVF
TRBV7-2	NA	TRBJ2-1	many	TGTGCCAGCAGCTTAGTTTCAGGGTCCTACAATGAGCAGTTCTTC	CASSLVSGSYNEQFF
TRBV14	NA	TRBJ2-3	many	TGTGCCAGCAGCCAAGGGTCTGCGGGACATCTCACAGATACGCAGTATTTT	CASSQGSAGHLTDTQYF
TRBV12-3/TRBV12-4	NA	TRBJ1-1	NA	TGTGCCAGCACCCAGAACACTGAAGCTTTCTTT	CASTQNTEAFF
TRBV7-2	NA	TRBJ2-7	many	TGTGCCAGCAGCTTAGCGGCCCCCTACGAGCAGTACTTC	CASSLAAPYEQYF